The present T cell receptor (beta chain) was sequenced within a study of cytomegalovirus exposure and HLA in healthy donors. The PCR made use of 60 Vbeta and 13 Jbeta primers. Assay: immunoSEQ multiplex PCR; the TCRdb copy retains only in-frame clones and omits some. The table shows roughly 100,000 clones, with over 65% occurring only once. This CDR3 is 15 amino acids long. The V gene's germline CDR1 is SGHTA and CDR2 FQGNSA. V was clipped by 1 base and J by 8 bases; unmatched bases: 8. The J gene is TRBJ1-2, the V gene TRBV7-2, with 9 bases lining up with TRBD1. The sample comprised PBMCs. The sequence derives from a woman aged 55-75 years in good health and CMV-seronegative. This CDR3 reads CASSLGTGAAWGYTF. CDR3 sequence (DNA): TGTGCCAGCAGCTTAGGGACAGGGGCCGCGTGGGGCTACACCTTC. Looking up the rest from reference TRBV7-2 and TRBJ1-2 gives the full variable domain: GAGVSQSPSNKVTEKGKDVELRCDPISGHTALYWYRQSLGQGLEFLIYFQGNSAPDKSGLPSDRFSAERTGGSVSTLTIQRTQQEDSAVYLCASSLGTGAAWGYTFGSGTRLTVV.